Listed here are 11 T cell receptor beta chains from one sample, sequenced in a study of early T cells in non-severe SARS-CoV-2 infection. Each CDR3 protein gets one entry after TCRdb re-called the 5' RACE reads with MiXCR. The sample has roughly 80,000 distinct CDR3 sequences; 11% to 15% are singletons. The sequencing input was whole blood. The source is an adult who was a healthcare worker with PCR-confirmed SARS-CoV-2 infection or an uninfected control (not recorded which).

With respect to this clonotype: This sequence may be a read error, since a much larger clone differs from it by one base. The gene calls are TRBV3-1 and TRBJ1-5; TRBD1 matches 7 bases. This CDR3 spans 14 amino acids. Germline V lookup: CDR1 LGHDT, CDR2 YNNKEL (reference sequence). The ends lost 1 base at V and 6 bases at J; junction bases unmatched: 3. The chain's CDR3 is CASSQVGGGQPQHF. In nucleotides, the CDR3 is TGTGCCAGCAGCCAAGTAGGGGGCGGTCAGCCCCAGCATTTT.

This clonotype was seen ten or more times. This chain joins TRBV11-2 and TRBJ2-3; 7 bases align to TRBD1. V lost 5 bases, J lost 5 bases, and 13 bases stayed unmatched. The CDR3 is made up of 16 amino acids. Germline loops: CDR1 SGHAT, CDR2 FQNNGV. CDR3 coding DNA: TGTGCCAGCAGCGCAACCGGACAGGTCGCGGGAGATACGCAGTATTTT. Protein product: CASSATGQVAGDTQYF.

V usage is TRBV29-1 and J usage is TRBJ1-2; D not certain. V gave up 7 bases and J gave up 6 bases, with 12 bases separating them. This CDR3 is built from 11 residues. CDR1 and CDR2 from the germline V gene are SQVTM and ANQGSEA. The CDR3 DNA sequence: TGCAGCGCCTACGGGGTCGATGGCTACACCTTC. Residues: CSAYGVDGYTF.

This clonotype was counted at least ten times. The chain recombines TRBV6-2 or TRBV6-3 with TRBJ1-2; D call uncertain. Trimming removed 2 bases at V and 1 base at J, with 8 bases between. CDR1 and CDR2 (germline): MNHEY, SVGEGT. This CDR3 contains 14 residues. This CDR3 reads CASSYPDINYGYTF. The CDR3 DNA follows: TGTGCCAGCAGTTACCCCGACATTAACTATGGCTACACCTTC.

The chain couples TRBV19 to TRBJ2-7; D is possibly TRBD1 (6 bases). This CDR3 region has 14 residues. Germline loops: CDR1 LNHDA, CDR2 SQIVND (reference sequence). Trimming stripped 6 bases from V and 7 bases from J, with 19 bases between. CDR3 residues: CASSPGVIAEEQYF. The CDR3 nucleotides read TGTGCCAGTAGCCCAGGGGTCATTGCAGAAGAGCAGTACTTC.

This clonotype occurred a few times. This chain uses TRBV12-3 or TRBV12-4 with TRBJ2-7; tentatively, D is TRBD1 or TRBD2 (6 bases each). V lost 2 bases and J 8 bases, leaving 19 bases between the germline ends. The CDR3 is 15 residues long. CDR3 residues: CASSLSPQWGAKQYF. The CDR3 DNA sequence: TGTGCCAGCAGTTTATCCCCGCAATGGGGGGCCAAGCAGTACTTC.

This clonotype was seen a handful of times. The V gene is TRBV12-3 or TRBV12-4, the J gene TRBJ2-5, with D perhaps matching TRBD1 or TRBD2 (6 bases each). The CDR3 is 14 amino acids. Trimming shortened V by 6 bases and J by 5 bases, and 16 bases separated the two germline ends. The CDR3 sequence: CASRGGQGRETQYF. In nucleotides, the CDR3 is TGTGCCAGCAGAGGGGGGCAGGGTCGGGAGACCCAGTACTTC.

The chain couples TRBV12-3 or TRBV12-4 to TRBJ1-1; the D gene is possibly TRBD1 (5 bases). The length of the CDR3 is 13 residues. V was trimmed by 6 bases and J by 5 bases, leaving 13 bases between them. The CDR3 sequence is CASSLERGTEAFF. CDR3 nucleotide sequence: TGTGCCAGCAGCCTCGAGAGGGGAACTGAAGCTTTCTTT.

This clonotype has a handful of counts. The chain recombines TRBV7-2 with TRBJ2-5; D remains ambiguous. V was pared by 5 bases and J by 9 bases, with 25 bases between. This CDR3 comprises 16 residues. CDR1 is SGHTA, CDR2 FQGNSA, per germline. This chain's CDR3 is CASSQSGRVVQLAQYF. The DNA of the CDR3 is TGTGCCAGCAGCCAAAGTGGTCGGGTGGTGCAGTTGGCCCAGTACTTC.

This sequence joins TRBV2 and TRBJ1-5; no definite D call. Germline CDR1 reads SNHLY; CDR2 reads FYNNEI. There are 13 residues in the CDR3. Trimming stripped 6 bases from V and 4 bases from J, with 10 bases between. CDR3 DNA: TGTGCCAGCAGGTCCGGATGGAATCAGCCCCAGCATTTT. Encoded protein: CASRSGWNQPQHF.

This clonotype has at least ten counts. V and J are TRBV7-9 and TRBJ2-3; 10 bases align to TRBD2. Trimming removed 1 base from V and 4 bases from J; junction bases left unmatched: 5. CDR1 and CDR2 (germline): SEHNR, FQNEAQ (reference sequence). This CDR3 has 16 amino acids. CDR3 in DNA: TGTGCCAGCAGCTTAGGAGAAGCGGGGGGGGCAGATACGCAGTATTTT. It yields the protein CASSLGEAGGADTQYF. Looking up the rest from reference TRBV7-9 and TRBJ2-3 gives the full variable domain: DTGVSQNPRHKITKRGQNVTFRCDPISEHNRLYWYRQTLGQGPEFLTYFQNEAQLEKSRLLSDRFSAERPKGSFSTLEIQRTEQGDSAMYLCASSLGEAGGADTQYFGPGTRLTVL.